The entry below describes one T cell receptor beta chain. The germline gives CDR1 SGHTA, CDR2 FQGNSA. V dropped 5 bases and J dropped 2 bases, with 13 bases sitting between them. This CDR3 is 15 amino acids long. Primers included in the PCR were 60 Vbeta and 13 Jbeta primers. The repertoire was sequenced with immunoSEQ multiplex PCR; TCRdb's copy has only in-frame clones and lacks some. The listing records about 70,000 clones. This entry is derived from a study of cytomegalovirus exposure and HLA in healthy donors. Input material: PBMCs. The chain joins TRBV7-2 to TRBJ1-5; the D is unclear. This clonotype was obtained from a female donor in good health and CMV-seropositive. The CDR3 region is CASSPVASGNQPQHF. The CDR3 nucleotides are TGTGCCAGCAGCCCCGTTGCCTCAGGCAATCAGCCCCAGCATTTT.